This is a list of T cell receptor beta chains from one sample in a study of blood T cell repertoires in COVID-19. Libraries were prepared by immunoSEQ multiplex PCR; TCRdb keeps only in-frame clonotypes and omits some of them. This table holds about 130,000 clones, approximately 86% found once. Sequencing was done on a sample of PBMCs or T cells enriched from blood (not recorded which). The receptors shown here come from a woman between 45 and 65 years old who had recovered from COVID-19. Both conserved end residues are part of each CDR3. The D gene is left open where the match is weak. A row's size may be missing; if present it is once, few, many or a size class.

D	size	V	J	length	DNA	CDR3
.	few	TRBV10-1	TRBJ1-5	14	TGCGCCAGCAGTGACTCTGGGCCCAATCAGCCCCAGCATTTT	CASSDSGPNQPQHF
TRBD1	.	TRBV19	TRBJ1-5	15	TGTGCCAGTATCTCCCGGGACAGCAGCAATCAGCCCCAGCATTTT	CASISRDSSNQPQHF
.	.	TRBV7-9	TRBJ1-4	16	TGTGCCAGCAGCTTAGGTGTCCGAGGAACTAATGAAAAACTGTTTTTT	CASSLGVRGTNEKLFF
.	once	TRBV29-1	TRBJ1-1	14	TGCAGCGTGAGATTGGGGGGGGTAGGAACTGAAGCTTTCTTT	CSVRLGGVGTEAFF
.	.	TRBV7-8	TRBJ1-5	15	TGTGCCAGCAGCTTAAGTACAGGGATCAGTCGACCCCAGCATTTT	CASSLSTGISRPQHF
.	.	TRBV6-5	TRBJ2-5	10	TGTGCCAGCAATCTGGAGACCCAGTACTTC	CASNLETQYF
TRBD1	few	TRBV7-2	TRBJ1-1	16	TGTGCCAGCAGCTTGTACAGGACAGGGACCAACACTGAAGCTTTCTTT	CASSLYRTGTNTEAFF
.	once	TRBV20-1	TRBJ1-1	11	TGCAGTGCTACGGGTAACACTGAAGCTTTCTTT	CSATGNTEAFF
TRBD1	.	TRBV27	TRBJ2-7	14	TGTGCCAGCAGTTTCGGGACAGGTGGCGACGAGCAGTACTTC	CASSFGTGGDEQYF
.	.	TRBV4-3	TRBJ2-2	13	TGCGCCAGCAGCCAAGTAGTTGGCGGGGAGCTGTTTTTT	CASSQVVGGELFF
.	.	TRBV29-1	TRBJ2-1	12	TGCAGCGTTGAAGGGACTACGAATGAGCAGTTCTTC	CSVEGTTNEQFF
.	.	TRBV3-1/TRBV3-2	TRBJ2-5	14	TGTGCCAGCAGCCAATTGGCGGGGCCTGGGGCCCAGTACTTC	CASSQLAGPGAQYF
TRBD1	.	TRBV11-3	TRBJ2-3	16	TGTGCCAGCAGCTTACTCTGGGACAGGGGGCCAGATACGCAGTATTTT	CASSLLWDRGPDTQYF
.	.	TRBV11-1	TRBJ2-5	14	TGTGCCAGCAGCGCATCCGGGACTCTAAGTACCCAGTACTTC	CASSASGTLSTQYF
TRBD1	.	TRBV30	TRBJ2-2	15	TGTGCCTTGATGACAGGGGCGGCGAACACCGGGGAGCTGTTTTTT	CALMTGAANTGELFF
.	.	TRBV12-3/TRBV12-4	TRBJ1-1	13	TGTGCCAGCAGCCCGACAACCAACACTGAAGCTTTCTTT	CASSPTTNTEAFF
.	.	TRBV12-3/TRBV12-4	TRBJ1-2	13	TGTGCCAGCAGGCGGGTACAGGGCTCTGGCTACACCTTC	CASRRVQGSGYTF
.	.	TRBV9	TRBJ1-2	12	TGTGCCAGCAGCGTACCAAACTATGGCTACACCTTC	CASSVPNYGYTF
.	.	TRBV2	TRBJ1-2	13	TGTGCCAGCAGCCGAGACAGGTCACGGGGCTACACCTTC	CASSRDRSRGYTF
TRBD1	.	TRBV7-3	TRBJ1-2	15	TGTGCCAGCAGCCCTGGGACAGGGAGTCGCTATGGCTACACCTTC	CASSPGTGSRYGYTF
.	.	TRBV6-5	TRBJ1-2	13	TGTGCCAGCAGGGTAGACGGGAACTATGGCTACACCTTC	CASRVDGNYGYTF
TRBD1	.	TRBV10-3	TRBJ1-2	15	TGTGCCATCAGTACCGCTTTGAGAGGGGGCTCCGGCTACACCTTC	CAISTALRGGSGYTF
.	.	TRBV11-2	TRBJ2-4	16	TGTGCCAGCAGCTCAGGGGACCCGAAAACAAAAAACATTCAGTACTTC	CASSSGDPKTKNIQYF
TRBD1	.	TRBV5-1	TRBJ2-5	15	TGCGCCAGCAGCTTGGAGACAGGGGGTTATGAGACCCAGTACTTC	CASSLETGGYETQYF
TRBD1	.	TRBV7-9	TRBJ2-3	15	TGTGCCAGCAGCTTAGGGGGACAGGGGACAGATACGCAGTATTTT	CASSLGGQGTDTQYF
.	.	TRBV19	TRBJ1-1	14	TGTGCCAGTAGTATCCTAGGGAGACCCACTGAAGCTTTCTTT	CASSILGRPTEAFF
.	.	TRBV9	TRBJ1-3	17	TGTGCCAGCAGCCCGCAAGGTACGGGGGTGATTGGAAACACCATATATTTT	CASSPQGTGVIGNTIYF
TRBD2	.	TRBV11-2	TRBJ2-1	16	TGTGCCAGCAGCTTCGAACTAGCGGGGAGTTACAATGAGCAGTTCTTC	CASSFELAGSYNEQFF
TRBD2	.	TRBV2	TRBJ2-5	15	TGTGCCAGCAGTGAAGCGGCGGGGGGGCGAGAGACCCAGTACTTC	CASSEAAGGRETQYF
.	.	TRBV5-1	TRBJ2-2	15	TGCGCCAGCAGCGCCCAGACAGAGAACACCGGGGAGCTGTTTTTT	CASSAQTENTGELFF